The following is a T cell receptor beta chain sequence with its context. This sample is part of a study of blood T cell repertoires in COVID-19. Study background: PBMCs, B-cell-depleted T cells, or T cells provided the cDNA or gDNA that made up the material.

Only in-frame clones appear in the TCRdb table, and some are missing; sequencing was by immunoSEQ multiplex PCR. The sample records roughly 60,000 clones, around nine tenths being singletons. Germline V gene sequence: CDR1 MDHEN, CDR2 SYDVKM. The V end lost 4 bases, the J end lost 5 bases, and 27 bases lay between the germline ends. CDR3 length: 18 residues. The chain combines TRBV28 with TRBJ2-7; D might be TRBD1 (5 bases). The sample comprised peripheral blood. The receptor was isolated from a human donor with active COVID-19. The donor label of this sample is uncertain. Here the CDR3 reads CASSSLFKGLRDLNEQYF. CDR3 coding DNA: TGTGCCAGCAGTTCTTTATTCAAGGGGCTCCGTGATTTGAACGAGCAGTACTTC.